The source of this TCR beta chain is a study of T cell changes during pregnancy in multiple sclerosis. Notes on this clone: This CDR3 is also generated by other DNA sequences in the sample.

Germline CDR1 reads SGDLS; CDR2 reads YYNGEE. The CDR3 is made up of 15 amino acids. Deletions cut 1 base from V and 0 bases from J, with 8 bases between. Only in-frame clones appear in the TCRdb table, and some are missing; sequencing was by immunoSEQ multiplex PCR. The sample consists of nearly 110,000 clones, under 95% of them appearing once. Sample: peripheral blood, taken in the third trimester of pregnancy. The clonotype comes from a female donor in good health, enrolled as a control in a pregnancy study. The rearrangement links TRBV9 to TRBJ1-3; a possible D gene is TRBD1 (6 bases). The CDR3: CASSVTGSSGNTIYF. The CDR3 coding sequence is TGTGCCAGCAGCGTAACAGGGAGCTCTGGAAACACCATATATTTT.